The 25 T cell receptor beta chains below all came from one sample that was sequenced in a study of T cell repertoires in cytomegalovirus infection. TCRdb ran MiXCR on the reads and lists one entry per CDR3 protein. The repertoire holds approximately 89,000 distinct CDR3 sequences, with under 30% as singletons. These receptors' targets are unknown. Source: CD8+ T cells from cultured PBMCs, taken from culture after CMV antigen stimulation. These receptors were obtained from a human donor in good health (CMV status not recorded). Some clones in this sample may be carry-over from other donors' samples.

This clonotype was recorded a few times. The chain recombines TRBV4-2 with TRBJ1-1; D unclear. The ends were cut back, 0 bases at V and 0 bases at J, with 8 bases in the middle. CDR3 length: 15 residues. Germline V gene sequence: CDR1 LGHNA, CDR2 YNFKEQ. CDR3 bases: TGTGCCAGCAGCCAAGAGGTACTGATGAACACTGAAGCTTTCTTT. Protein product: CASSQEVLMNTEAFF.

This clonotype is a singleton in its sample. The V and J genes are TRBV28 and TRBJ1-3; 8 nucleotides align to TRBD1. After removal of 8 bases from V and 7 bases from J, the junction contained 4 bases not matched to a gene. The CDR3 spans 12 residues. Germline V lookup: CDR1 MDHEN, CDR2 SYDVKM. CDR3 in amino acids: CASRDRRNTIYF. The CDR3 coding sequence is TGTGCCAGCCGGGACAGGCGGAACACCATATATTTT. The full variable domain, completed using reference TRBV28 and TRBJ1-3, is DVKVTQSSRYLVKRTGEKVFLECVQDMDHENMFWYRQDPGLGLRLIYFSYDVKMKEKGDIPEGYSVSREKKERFSLILESASTNQTSMYLCASRDRRNTIYFGEGSWLTVV.

Comments on this clonotype: Just one base apart from a much larger clone, this may be a read error. This sequence joins TRBV7-3 and TRBJ2-1; 9 nucleotides align to TRBD1. This CDR3 region has 14 residues. The germline CDR1 and CDR2 sequences are SGHTA and FQGTGA. The CDR3: CASSLGTGRNEQIF. CDR3 nucleotide sequence: TGTGCCAGCAGCCTCGGGACAGGGCGGAATGAGCAGATCTTC.

This clonotype was counted only a few times. The genes are TRBV10-1 and TRBJ2-1, with 12 bases that match TRBD2. The CDR3 runs 18 residues. Trimming removed 8 bases from V and 0 bases from J; junction bases left unmatched: 11. The germline V gene has CDR1 WNHNN and CDR2 SYGVQD (reference sequence). The CDR3 nucleotides read TGCGCCAGCTCCCAGAGAGGACTAGCGGGACACTCCTACAATGAGCAGTTCTTC. Its protein product is CASSQRGLAGHSYNEQFF.

This clonotype was seen more than once but under ten times. This chain uses TRBV20-1 with TRBJ2-7; D not resolved. The CDR3 totals 13 residues. The V and J ends lost 3 bases and 5 bases respectively, with 14 bases between them. CDR1 is DFQATT, CDR2 SNEGSKA, per germline (reference sequence). The CDR3 reads CSARILGFHEQYF. The CDR3, as DNA: TGCAGTGCTAGGATCCTGGGGTTCCACGAGCAGTACTTC.

This sequence joins TRBV7-6 and TRBJ2-2, with 11 positions matching TRBD2. V trimming: 1 base; J trimming: 6 bases; junction bases outside the gene matches: 7. The germline V gene has CDR1 SGHVS and CDR2 FNYEAQ. The CDR3 spans 17 residues. CDR3 nucleotide sequence: TGTGCCAGCAGCTTAGTACTAGCGGGGGCGGTCGCCGGGGAGCTGTTTTTT. Translated: CASSLVLAGAVAGELFF.

In its sample, this clonotype was seen a few times. The genes are TRBV27 and TRBJ1-1; 11 positions agree with TRBD1. This CDR3 spans 15 amino acids. Per germline, CDR1 MNHEY and CDR2 SMNVEV (reference sequence). V was pared by 5 bases and J by 8 bases, with 10 bases of the junction left unmatched. The DNA of the CDR3 is TGTGCCAGCAGTACCCGGGACAGGGGGTTTTGGGAAGCTTTCTTT. Translation: CASSTRDRGFWEAFF.

The chain carries TRBV27 and TRBJ1-1, with no clear D. Trimming stripped 0 bases from V and 1 base from J, with 9 bases between. The CDR3 has 15 amino acids. Germline CDR1 reads MNHEY; CDR2 reads SMNVEV (reference sequence). As DNA, the CDR3 is TGTGCCAGCAGTTTATCGCGGGGAGGGAACACTGAAGCTTTCTTT. Translated: CASSLSRGGNTEAFF.

This clonotype appeared many times. The rearrangement links TRBV7-2 to TRBJ2-5; 16 bases are shared with TRBD2. Germline-derived CDR1 and CDR2 are SGHTA and FQGNSA. The CDR3 has 18 residues. The V gene end was trimmed by 5 bases and the J gene end by 5 bases; junction bases not matched to a gene: 11. The CDR3 nucleotides read TGTGCCAGCAGCGGGGCCGGGACTAGCGGGGGGGCCTACGAGACCCAGTACTTC. It yields the protein CASSGAGTSGGAYETQYF.

This clonotype was seen many times. The chain combines TRBV10-3 with TRBJ2-1; D call uncertain. The CDR3 consists of 13 residues. Trimming cost V 5 bases and J 4 bases, with 9 bases left between them. Germline values: CDR1 ENHRY, CDR2 SYGVKD. The chain's CDR3 is CAISTEIYNEQFF. The DNA of the CDR3 is TGTGCCATCAGTACCGAAATATACAATGAGCAGTTCTTC.

The V and J genes are TRBV7-9 and TRBJ2-6; D gene unclear. Germline lookup yields CDR1 SEHNR and CDR2 FQNEAQ (reference sequence). Trimming took off 8 bases at V and 1 base at J, with 3 bases between the two ends. This CDR3 has 12 residues. CDR3 DNA: TGTGCCAGCGCTTCTGGGGCCAACGTCCTGACTTTC. Translating it yields CASASGANVLTF.

The gene calls are TRBV12-3 or TRBV12-4 and TRBJ1-1; D unclear. The CDR3 runs 11 residues. Trimming shortened V by 6 bases and J by 1 base, and 3 bases separated the two germline ends. This CDR3 is CASSENTEAFF. The CDR3 bases are TGTGCCAGCAGCGAGAACACTGAAGCTTTCTTT.

This chain uses TRBV6-1 with TRBJ1-2, with TRBD1 matching 7 bases. V was pared by 4 bases and J by 0 bases, with 11 bases of the junction left unmatched. CDR1 is MNHNS, CDR2 SASEGT, per germline. The CDR3 is 17 amino acids. CDR3 bases: TGTGCCAGCAGTGGGACGGGACAGCCGACTCCTAACTATGGCTACACCTTC. It specifies CASSGTGQPTPNYGYTF.

The chain carries TRBV7-9 and TRBJ2-7; D not resolved. The V gene's germline CDR1 is SEHNR and CDR2 FQNEAQ (reference sequence). Trimming stripped 1 base from V and 5 bases from J, with 9 bases between. CDR3 length: 13 amino acids. CDR3 sequence: CASSLDGVHEQYF. For the CDR3, the DNA is TGTGCCAGCAGCTTAGATGGGGTCCACGAGCAGTACTTC.

This clonotype was detected only a few times. V and J are TRBV5-4 and TRBJ2-1, with 7 bases matching TRBD2. V shed 2 bases and J 0 bases; nucleotides not matched to a gene: 2. The germline V gene encodes CDR1 SGHNT and CDR2 YYREEE (reference sequence). The CDR3 spans 15 residues. The CDR3, as DNA: TGTGCCAGCAGCTTTCTAGCGGACTCCTACAATGAGCAGTTCTTC. It encodes CASSFLADSYNEQFF.

V and J are TRBV14 and TRBJ2-7; no clear D gene. CDR3 length equals 17 residues. The ends were cut back, 1 base at V and 3 bases at J, with 19 bases in the middle. Germline lookup yields CDR1 SGHDN and CDR2 FVKESK. The CDR3 is CASSQGKEPDLNYEQYF. The CDR3 region has the DNA TGTGCCAGCAGCCAAGGGAAGGAGCCAGACCTGAACTACGAGCAGTACTTC.

In this sample, this clonotype turned up a few times. V and J are TRBV4-3 and TRBJ2-3; D call uncertain. The V end lost 1 base, the J end lost 8 bases, and 13 bases lay between the germline ends. From germline, CDR1 is LGHNA and CDR2 YSLEER. The CDR3 has 14 amino acids. The CDR3 sequence: CASSQALKDGTQYF. DNA of the CDR3: TGCGCCAGCAGCCAAGCCCTAAAGGACGGTACGCAGTATTTT.

This clonotype appeared many times. CDR3 in amino acids: CASSDIDRRDGPGTQYF. The CDR3 coding sequence is TGTGCCAGCAGCGACATAGACAGGAGAGACGGACCCGGGACCCAGTACTTC. This chain joins TRBV7-3 and TRBJ2-5; a possible D gene is TRBD1 (6 bases). The CDR3 loop spans 17 amino acids. With 5 bases removed from V and 7 bases from J, the gap between germline ends came to 26 bases. Germline CDR1 SGHTA, CDR2 FQGTGA.

This clonotype appeared a few times. The chain links TRBV19 to TRBJ1-2, with unresolved D. The CDR3 extends over 12 amino acids. The ends were cut back, 4 bases at V and 5 bases at J, with 8 bases in the middle. The germline gives CDR1 LNHDA, CDR2 SQIVND (reference sequence). CDR3 sequence reads: CASSTDGYGYTF. As DNA, the CDR3 is TGTGCCAGTAGTACGGACGGGTATGGCTACACCTTC.

This clonotype was observed many times. V is TRBV7-9 and J is TRBJ2-1; TRBD2 is a possible D gene (6 bases). V gave up 2 bases and J gave up 4 bases, with 9 bases separating them. Germline CDR1 and CDR2: SEHNR and FQNEAQ (reference sequence). The CDR3 length is 14 residues. CDR3: CASSLTGEYNEQFF. The CDR3 DNA reads as TGTGCCAGCAGCTTAACGGGAGAGTACAATGAGCAGTTCTTC.

The chain has TRBV28 and TRBJ1-2; D is unresolved. The ends were cut back, 7 bases at V and 6 bases at J, with 15 bases in the middle. The CDR3 is made up of 13 amino acids. Germline CDR1 reads MDHEN; CDR2 reads SYDVKM. The CDR3 loop is CASNLSPPNGYTF. DNA for the CDR3: TGTGCCAGCAACCTATCACCGCCCAATGGCTACACCTTC.

This clonotype was picked up a small number of times. This chain links TRBV20-1 with TRBJ1-2; D perhaps matches TRBD1 (5 bases). From germline, CDR1 is DFQATT and CDR2 SNEGSKA (reference sequence). The V and J ends lost 7 bases and 5 bases respectively, with 17 bases between them. This CDR3 contains 13 residues. In DNA form, the CDR3 reads TGCAGTGTTCCGGGACGAGGAGTTTATGGCTACACCTTC. This sequence encodes CSVPGRGVYGYTF.

This clonotype was seen more than once but under ten times. J is TRBJ2-7 and V is TRBV18, with 7 nucleotides matching TRBD1. The germline gives CDR1 KGHSH, CDR2 LQKENI. CDR3 length: 17 amino acids. The V and J ends lost 1 base and 2 bases, in that order; junction bases with no gene match: 11. CDR3 sequence reads: CASSPLKWTGPPYEQYF. The CDR3, as DNA: TGTGCCAGCTCACCACTTAAATGGACAGGCCCACCCTACGAGCAGTACTTC.

The CDR3 sequence is CASATGRANEKLFF. As DNA, the CDR3 is TGCGCCAGCGCTACGGGCAGGGCGAATGAAAAACTGTTTTTT. The chain uses TRBV5-1 and TRBJ1-4; weak D call: TRBD1 (5 bases). Germline V gene sequence: CDR1 SGHRS, CDR2 YFSETQ. The V gene lost 7 bases and the J gene lost 5 bases, with 15 bases spanning the gap. This CDR3 has 14 residues.

In its sample, this clonotype was seen a few times. The V gene is TRBV7-9, the J gene TRBJ2-1, with D possibly being TRBD2 (6 bases). CDR1 is SEHNR and CDR2 is FQNEAQ in the germline V gene (reference sequence). This CDR3 spans 12 amino acids. V was clipped by 6 bases and J by 14 bases, with 17 bases between them. This CDR3 reads CASRRGDPIEFF. The DNA for the CDR3 is TGTGCCAGCAGGCGCGGGGACCCTATTGAGTTCTTC. The complete variable domain, with remaining parts taken from reference TRBV7-9 and TRBJ2-1, reads DTGVSQNPRHKITKRGQNVTFRCDPISEHNRLYWYRQTLGQGPEFLTYFQNEAQLEKSRLLSDRFSAERPKGSFSTLEIQRTEQGDSAMYLCASRRGDPIEFFGPGTRLTVL.